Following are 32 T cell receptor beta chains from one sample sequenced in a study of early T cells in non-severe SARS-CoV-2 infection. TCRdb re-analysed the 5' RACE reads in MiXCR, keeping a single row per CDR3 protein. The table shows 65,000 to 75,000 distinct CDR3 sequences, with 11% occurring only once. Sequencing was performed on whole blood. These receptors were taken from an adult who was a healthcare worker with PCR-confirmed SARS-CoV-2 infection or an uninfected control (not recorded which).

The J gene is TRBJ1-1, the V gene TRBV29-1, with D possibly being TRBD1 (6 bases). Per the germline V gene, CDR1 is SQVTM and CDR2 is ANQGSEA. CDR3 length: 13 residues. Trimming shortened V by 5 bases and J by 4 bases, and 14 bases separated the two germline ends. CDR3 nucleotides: TGCAGCGTTTACCCCAGAGGGGGCACTGAAGCTTTCTTT. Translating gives CSVYPRGGTEAFF.

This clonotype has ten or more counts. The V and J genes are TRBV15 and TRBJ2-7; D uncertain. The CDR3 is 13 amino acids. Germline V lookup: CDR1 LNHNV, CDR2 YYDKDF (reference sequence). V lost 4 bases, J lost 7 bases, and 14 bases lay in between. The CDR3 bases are TGTGCCACCAGCAAGGGCCCTGCTGTTGAGCAGTACTTC. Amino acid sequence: CATSKGPAVEQYF.

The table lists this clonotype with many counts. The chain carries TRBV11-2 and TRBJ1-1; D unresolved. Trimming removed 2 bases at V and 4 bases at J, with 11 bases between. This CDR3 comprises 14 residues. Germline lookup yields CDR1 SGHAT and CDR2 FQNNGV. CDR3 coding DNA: TGTGCCAGCAGCTTACTCCGGGGTAGCACTGAAGCTTTCTTT. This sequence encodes CASSLLRGSTEAFF. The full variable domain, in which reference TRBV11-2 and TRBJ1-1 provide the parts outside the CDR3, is EAGVAQSPRYKIIEKRQSVAFWCNPISGHATLYWYQQILGQGPKLLIQFQNNGVVDDSQLPKDRFSAERLKGVDSTLKIQPAKLEDSAVYLCASSLLRGSTEAFFGQGTRLTVV.

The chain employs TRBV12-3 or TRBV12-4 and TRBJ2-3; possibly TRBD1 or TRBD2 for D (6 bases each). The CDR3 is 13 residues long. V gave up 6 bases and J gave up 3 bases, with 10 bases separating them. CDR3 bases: TGTGCCAGCAGCACAGGGACTACAGATACGCAGTATTTT. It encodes CASSTGTTDTQYF.

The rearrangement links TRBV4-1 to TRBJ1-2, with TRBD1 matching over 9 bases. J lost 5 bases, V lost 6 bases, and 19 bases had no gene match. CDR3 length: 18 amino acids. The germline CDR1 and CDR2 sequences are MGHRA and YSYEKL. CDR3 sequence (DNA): TGCGCCAGCAGTCTAACTACCCAACCGGGACAGGGTTCGTATGGCTACACCTTC. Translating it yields CASSLTTQPGQGSYGYTF.

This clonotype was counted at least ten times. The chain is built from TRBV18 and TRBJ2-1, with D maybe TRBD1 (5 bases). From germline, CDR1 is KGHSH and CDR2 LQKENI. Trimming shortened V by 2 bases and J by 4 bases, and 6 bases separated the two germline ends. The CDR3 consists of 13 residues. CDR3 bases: TGTGCCAGCTCACCAAGACAGTACAATGAGCAGTTCTTC. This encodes CASSPRQYNEQFF.

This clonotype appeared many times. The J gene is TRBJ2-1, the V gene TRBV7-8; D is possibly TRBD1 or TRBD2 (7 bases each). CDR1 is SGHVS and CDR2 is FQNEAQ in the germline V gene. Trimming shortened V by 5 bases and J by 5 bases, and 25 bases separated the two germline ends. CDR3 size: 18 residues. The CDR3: CASSDPRPRGGRNNEQFF. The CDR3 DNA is TGTGCCAGCAGCGACCCCCGGCCCAGGGGGGGGAGGAACAATGAGCAGTTCTTC.

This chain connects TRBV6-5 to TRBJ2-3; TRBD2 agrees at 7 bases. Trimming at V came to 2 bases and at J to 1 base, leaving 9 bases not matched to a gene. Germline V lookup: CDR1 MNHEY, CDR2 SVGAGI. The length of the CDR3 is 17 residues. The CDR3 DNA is TGTGCCAGCAGTTACCCACAGACTAGCCGATGCACAGATACGCAGTATTTT. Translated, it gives CASSYPQTSRCTDTQYF.

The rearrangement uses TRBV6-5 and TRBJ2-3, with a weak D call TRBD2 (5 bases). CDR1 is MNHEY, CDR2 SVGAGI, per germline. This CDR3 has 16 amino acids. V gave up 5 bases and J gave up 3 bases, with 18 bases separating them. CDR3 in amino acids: CASSPLASSRTDTQYF. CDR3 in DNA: TGTGCCAGCAGTCCGCTTGCTAGCAGCAGAACAGATACGCAGTATTTT.

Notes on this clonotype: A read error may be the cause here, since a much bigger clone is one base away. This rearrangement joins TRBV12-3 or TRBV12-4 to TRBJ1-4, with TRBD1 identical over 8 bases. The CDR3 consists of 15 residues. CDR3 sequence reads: CTSSLDRGSNEKLFF. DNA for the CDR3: TGTACCAGCAGTTTAGACAGGGGATCGAATGAAAAACTGTTTTTT.

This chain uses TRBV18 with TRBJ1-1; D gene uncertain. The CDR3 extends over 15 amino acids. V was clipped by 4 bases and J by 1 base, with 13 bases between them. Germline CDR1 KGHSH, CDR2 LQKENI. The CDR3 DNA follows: TGTGCCAGCTCACGCTTGGGGTTGGGGAACACTGAAGCTTTCTTT. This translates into CASSRLGLGNTEAFF.

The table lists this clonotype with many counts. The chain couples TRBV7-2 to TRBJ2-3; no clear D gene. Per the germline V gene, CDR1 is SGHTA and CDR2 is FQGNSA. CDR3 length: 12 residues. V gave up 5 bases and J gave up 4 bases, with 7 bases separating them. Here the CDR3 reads CASSPTADTQYF. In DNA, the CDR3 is TGTGCCAGCAGCCCGACGGCAGATACGCAGTATTTT.

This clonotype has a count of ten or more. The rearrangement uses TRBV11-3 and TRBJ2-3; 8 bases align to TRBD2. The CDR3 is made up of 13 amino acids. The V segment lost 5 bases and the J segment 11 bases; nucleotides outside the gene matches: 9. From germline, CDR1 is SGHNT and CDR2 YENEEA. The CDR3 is CASSPQGSGGQYF. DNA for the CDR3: TGTGCCAGCAGCCCCCAAGGCAGCGGGGGGCAGTATTTT.

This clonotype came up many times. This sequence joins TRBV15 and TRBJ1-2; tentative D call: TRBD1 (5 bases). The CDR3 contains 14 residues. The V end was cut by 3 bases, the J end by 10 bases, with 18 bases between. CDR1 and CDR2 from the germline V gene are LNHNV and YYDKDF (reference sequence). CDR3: CATSSDALGTSYTF. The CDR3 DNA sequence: TGTGCCACCAGCAGTGATGCCCTAGGGACTTCCTACACCTTC.

CDR3 region: CASSSSYVTQYF. DNA for the CDR3: TGTGCCAGCAGCTCCTCCTATGTGACCCAGTACTTC. The chain employs TRBV7-2 and TRBJ2-5; D is undetermined. This CDR3 has 12 amino acids. The ends were cut back, 4 bases at V and 7 bases at J, with 10 bases in the middle. Germline CDR1 and CDR2: SGHTA and FQGNSA.

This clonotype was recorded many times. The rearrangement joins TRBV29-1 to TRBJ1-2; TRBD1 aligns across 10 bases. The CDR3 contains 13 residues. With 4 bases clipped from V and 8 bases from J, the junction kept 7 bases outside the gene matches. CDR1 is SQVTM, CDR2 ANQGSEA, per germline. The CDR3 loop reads CSVAETGGYGYTF. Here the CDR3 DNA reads TGCAGCGTTGCTGAGACAGGGGGCTACGGCTACACCTTC. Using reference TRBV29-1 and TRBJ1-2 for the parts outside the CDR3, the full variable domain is SAVISQKPSRDICQRGTSLTIQCQVDSQVTMMFWYRQQPGQSLTLIATANQGSEATYESGFVIDKFPISRPNLTFSTLTVSNMSPEDSSIYLCSVAETGGYGYTFGSGTRLTVV.

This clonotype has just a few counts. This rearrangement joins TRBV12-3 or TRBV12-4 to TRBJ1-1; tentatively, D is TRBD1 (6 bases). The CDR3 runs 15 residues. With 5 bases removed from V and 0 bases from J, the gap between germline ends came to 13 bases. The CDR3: CASSEWGQVNTEAFF. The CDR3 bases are TGTGCCAGCAGTGAATGGGGGCAGGTGAACACTGAAGCTTTCTTT.

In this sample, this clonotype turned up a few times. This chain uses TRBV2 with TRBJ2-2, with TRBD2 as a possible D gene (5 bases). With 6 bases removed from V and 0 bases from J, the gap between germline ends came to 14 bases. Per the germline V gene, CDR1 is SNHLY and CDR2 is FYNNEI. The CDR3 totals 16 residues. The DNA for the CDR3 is TGTGCCAGCAGGCCCCGGGGAAATACGAACACCGGGGAGCTGTTTTTT. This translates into CASRPRGNTNTGELFF.

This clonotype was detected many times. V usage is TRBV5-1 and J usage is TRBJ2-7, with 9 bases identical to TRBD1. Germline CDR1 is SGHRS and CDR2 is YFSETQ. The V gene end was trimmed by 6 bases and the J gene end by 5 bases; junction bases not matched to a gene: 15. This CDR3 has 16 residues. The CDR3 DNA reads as TGCGCCAGCATGAACAGCGCCGGGACAGGGTACCACGAGCAGTACTTC. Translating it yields CASMNSAGTGYHEQYF.

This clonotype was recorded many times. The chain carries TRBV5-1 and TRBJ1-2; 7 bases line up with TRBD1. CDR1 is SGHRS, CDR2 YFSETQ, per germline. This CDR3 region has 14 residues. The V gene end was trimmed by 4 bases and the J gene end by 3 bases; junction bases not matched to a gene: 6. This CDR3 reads CASSDRATDYGYTF. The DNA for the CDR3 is TGCGCCAGCAGCGACAGGGCGACGGACTATGGCTACACCTTC.

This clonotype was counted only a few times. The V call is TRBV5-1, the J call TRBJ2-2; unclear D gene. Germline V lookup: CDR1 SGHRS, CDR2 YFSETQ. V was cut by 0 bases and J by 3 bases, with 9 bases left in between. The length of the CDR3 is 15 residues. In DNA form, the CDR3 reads TGCGCCAGCAGCTTGGTTTACCAGTACACCGGGGAGCTGTTTTTT. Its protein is CASSLVYQYTGELFF. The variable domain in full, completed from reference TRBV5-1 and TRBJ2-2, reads KAGVTQTPRYLIKTRGQQVTLSCSPISGHRSVSWYQQTPGQGLQFLFEYFSETQRNKGNFPGRFSGRQFSNSRSEMNVSTLELGDSALYLCASSLVYQYTGELFFGEGSRLTVL.

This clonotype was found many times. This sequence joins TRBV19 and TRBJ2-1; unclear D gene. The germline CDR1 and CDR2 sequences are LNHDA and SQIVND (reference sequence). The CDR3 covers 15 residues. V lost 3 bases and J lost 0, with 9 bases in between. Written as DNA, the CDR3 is TGTGCCAGTAGTATGGTGGTAAGCTCCTACAATGAGCAGTTCTTC. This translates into CASSMVVSSYNEQFF.

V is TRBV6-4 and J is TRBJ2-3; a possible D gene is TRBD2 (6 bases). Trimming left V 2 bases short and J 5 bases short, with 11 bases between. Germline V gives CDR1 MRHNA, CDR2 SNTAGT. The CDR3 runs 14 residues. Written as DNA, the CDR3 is TGTGCCAGCAGTGACGGAGGGGCGGGAGATACGCAGTATTTT. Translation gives CASSDGGAGDTQYF.

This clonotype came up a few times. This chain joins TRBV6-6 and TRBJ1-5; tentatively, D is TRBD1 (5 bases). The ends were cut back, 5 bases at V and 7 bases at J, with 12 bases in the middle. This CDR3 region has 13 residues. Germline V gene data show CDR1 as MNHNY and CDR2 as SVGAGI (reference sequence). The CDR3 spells CASSADWGQPQHF. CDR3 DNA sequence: TGTGCCAGCAGTGCCGATTGGGGGCAGCCCCAGCATTTT.

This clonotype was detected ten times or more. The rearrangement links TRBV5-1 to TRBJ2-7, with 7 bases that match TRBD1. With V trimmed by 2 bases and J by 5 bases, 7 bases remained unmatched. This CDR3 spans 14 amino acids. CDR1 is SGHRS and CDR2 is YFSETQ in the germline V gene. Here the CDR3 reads CASSFLDRVNEQYF. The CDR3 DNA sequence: TGCGCCAGCAGCTTTTTAGACAGGGTCAACGAGCAGTACTTC. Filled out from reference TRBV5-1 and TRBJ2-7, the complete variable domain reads KAGVTQTPRYLIKTRGQQVTLSCSPISGHRSVSWYQQTPGQGLQFLFEYFSETQRNKGNFPGRFSGRQFSNSRSEMNVSTLELGDSALYLCASSFLDRVNEQYFGPGTRLTVT.

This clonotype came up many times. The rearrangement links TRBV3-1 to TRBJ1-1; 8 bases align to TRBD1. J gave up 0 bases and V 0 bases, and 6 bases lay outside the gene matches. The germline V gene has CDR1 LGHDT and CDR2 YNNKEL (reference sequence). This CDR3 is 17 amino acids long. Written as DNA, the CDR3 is TGTGCCAGCAGCCAAGATAGACAGGGGAGGGTGAACACTGAAGCTTTCTTT. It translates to CASSQDRQGRVNTEAFF.

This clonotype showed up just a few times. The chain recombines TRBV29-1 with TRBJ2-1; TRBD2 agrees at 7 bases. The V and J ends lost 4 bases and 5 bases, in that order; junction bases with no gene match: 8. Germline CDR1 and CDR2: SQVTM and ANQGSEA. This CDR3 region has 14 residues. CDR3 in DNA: TGCAGCGTTGTGGAGCGGGAAACCCACAATGAGCAGTTCTTC. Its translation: CSVVERETHNEQFF.

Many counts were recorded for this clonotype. CDR3 coding DNA: TGCGCCAGCAGCTTCGCAGGGGGGGATGAGCAGTTCTTC. Its protein is CASSFAGGDEQFF. V gene TRBV5-1 combines with J gene TRBJ2-1; D might be TRBD1 or TRBD2, each matching 7 bases. Germline V lookup: CDR1 SGHRS, CDR2 YFSETQ. With 2 bases removed from V and 8 bases from J, the gap between germline ends came to 11 bases. This CDR3 region has 13 residues.

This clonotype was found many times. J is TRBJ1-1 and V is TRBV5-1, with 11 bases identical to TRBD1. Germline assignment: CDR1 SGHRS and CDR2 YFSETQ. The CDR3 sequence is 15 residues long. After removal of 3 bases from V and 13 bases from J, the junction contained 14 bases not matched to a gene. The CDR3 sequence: CASSSHTWTGGDVFF. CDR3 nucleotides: TGCGCCAGCAGCTCACATACCTGGACAGGGGGCGACGTTTTCTTT.

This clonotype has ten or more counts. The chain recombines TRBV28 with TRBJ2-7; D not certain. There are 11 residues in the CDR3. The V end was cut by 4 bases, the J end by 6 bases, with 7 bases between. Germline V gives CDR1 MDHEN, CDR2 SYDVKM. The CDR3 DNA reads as TGTGCCAGCAGTTACCCCGGCGAGCAGTACTTC. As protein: CASSYPGEQYF. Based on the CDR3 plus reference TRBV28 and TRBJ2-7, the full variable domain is DVKVTQSSRYLVKRTGEKVFLECVQDMDHENMFWYRQDPGLGLRLIYFSYDVKMKEKGDIPEGYSVSREKKERFSLILESASTNQTSMYLCASSYPGEQYFGPGTRLTVT.

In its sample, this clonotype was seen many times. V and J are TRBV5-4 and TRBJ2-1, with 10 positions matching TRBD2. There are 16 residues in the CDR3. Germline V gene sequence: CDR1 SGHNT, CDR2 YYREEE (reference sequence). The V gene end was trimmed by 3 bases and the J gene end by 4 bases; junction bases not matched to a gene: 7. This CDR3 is CASSSLRLAGYNEQFF. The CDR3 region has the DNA TGTGCCAGCAGCTCCCTCAGACTAGCGGGTTACAATGAGCAGTTCTTC.

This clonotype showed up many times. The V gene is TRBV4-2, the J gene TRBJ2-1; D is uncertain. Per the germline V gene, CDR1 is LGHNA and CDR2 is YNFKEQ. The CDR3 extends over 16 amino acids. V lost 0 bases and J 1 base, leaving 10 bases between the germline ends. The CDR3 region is CASSQDGSQSYNEQFF. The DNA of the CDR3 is TGTGCCAGCAGCCAAGATGGTAGCCAGTCCTACAATGAGCAGTTCTTC.